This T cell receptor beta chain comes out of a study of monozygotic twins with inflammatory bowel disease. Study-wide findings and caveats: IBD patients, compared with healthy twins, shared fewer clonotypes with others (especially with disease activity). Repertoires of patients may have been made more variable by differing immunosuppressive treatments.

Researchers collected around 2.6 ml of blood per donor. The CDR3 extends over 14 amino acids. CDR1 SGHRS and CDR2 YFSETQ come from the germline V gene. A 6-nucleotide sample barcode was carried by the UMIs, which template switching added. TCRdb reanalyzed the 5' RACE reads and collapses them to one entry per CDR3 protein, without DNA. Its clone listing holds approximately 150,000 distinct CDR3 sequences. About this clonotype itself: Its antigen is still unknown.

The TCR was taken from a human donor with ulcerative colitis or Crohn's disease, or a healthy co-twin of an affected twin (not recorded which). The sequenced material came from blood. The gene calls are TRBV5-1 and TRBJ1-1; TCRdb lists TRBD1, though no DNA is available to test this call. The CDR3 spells CASSLGPGDTEAFF.